What follows are 2 T cell receptor beta chains derived from one specimen sequenced in a study of control samples from healthy donors and cancer patients. This table comes from immunoSEQ multiplex PCR, and its TCRdb copy is limited to in-frame clones, with some not included. The sample lists about 84,000 clones, more than 65% seen once, with 9.5% to 13% in the top ten. Sequencing was done on a sample of PBMCs. Receptors originate from a man between 60 and 75 years old with head and neck cancer.

The rearrangement uses TRBV5-1 and TRBJ1-1; TRBD1 matches 10 bases. From germline, CDR1 is SGHRS and CDR2 YFSETQ. Trimming took 4 bases from V and 5 from J; bases not matched to a gene: 2. CDR3 length equals 13 residues. CDR3 amino acids: CASSQGQGTEAFF. DNA of the CDR3: TGCGCCAGCAGCCAGGGACAGGGGACTGAAGCTTTCTTT.

The genes are TRBV19 and TRBJ1-1; maybe TRBD1 (5 bases). CDR1 is LNHDA and CDR2 is SQIVND in the germline V gene (reference sequence). The CDR3 runs to 13 residues. V was trimmed by 4 bases and J by 6 bases, leaving 12 bases between them. CDR3 bases: TGTGCCAGTAGTACGGGGGTACGGCCTGAAGCTTTCTTT. Protein sequence: CASSTGVRPEAFF.